This TCR beta chain stems from a study of blood T cell repertoires in COVID-19. The germline V gene encodes CDR1 KGHSH and CDR2 LQKENI. The CDR3 totals 14 residues. The V gene lost 6 bases and the J gene lost 2 bases, with 13 bases spanning the gap. The method was immunoSEQ multiplex PCR; TCRdb's version includes in-frame clones alone and lacks a portion of them. There are 160,000 or so clones in the sample; 82% occur only once, and 15% to 20% lies in the top ten. In Cohort 3, a recovered donor had either two negative PCRs, clearance, or symptom resolution. The rearrangement joins TRBV18 to TRBJ1-2, with D perhaps TRBD1 (6 bases). Specimen: PBMCs or T cells enriched from blood (not recorded which). This TCR came from a man in his 60s who had recovered from COVID-19. The CDR3 DNA reads as TGTGCCAGCTCCCCGATAGACAGGAACTATGGCTACACCTTC. This codes for CASSPIDRNYGYTF.